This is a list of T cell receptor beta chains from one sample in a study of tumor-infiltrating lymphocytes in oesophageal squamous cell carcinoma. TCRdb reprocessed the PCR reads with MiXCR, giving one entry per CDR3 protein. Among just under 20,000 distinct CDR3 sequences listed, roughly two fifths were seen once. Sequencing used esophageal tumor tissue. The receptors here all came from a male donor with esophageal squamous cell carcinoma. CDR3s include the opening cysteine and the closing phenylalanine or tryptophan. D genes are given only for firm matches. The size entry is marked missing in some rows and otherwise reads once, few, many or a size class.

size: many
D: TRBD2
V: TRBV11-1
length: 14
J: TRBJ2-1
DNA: TGTGCCAGCAGCCCTAGCGGGACCTACAATGAGCAGTTCTTC
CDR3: CASSPSGTYNEQFF

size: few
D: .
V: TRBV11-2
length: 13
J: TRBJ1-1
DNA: TGTGCCAGCTTGGGGGGGTGGCACACTGAAGCTTTCTTT
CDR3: CASLGGWHTEAFF

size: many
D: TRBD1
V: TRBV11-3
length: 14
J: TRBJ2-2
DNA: TGTGCCAGCAGCTCGACAGGGGGAACCGGGGAGCTGTTTTTT
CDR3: CASSSTGGTGELFF

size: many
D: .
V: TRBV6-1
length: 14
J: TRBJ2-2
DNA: TGTGCCAGCAGTTCCGGGTCAGTTACCGGGGAGCTGTTTTTT
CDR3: CASSSGSVTGELFF

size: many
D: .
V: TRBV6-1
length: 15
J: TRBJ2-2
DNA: TGTGCCAGCAGTGTTACAGGGCCGAACACCGGGGAGCTGTTTTTT
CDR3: CASSVTGPNTGELFF

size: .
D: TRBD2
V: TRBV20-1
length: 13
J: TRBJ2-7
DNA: TGCAGTGCGATCAGCGGGGGGGCCGCCGAGCAGTACTTC
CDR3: CSAISGGAAEQYF

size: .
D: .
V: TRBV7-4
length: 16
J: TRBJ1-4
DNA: TGTGCCAGCAGCTTACAAGCCGGGGGCTTTGATGAAAAACTGTTTTTT
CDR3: CASSLQAGGFDEKLFF

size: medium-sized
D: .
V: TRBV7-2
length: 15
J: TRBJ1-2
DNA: TGTGCCAGCAGTTCATACCGGGACACGGGCTATGGCTACACCTTC
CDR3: CASSSYRDTGYGYTF

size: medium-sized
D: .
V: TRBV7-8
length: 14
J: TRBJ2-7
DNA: TGTGCCAGCAGCTTAGCCTGGGGGCCCTACGAGCAGTACTTC
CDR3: CASSLAWGPYEQYF

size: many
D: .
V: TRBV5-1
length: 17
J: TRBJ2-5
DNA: TGCGCCAGCAGCTTGGCGGAAGCCTCCCTTAATCAAGAGACCCAGTACTTC
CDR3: CASSLAEASLNQETQYF

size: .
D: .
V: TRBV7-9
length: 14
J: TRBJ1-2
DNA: TGTGCCAGCAGCTTACCCGCCCCCGGGCACGGCTACACCTTC
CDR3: CASSLPAPGHGYTF

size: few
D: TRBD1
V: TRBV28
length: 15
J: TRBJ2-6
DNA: TGTGCCAGCAGCTCAGGGGGCTCAGGGGCCAACGTCCTGACTTTC
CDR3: CASSSGGSGANVLTF

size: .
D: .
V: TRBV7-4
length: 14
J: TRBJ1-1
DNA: TGTGCCAGCAGTCCCGGCCCTGGGGGCACTGAAGCTTTCTTT
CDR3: CASSPGPGGTEAFF

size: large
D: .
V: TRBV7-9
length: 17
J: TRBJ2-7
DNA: TGTGCCAGCGCTGGAGCCCGGACAGAAAAACCTGGGAGCGAGCAGTACTTC
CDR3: CASAGARTEKPGSEQYF